This TCR beta chain was observed in a study of cytomegalovirus exposure and HLA in healthy donors. While unrecorded immune exposures were likely, the donors were nominally healthy when sampled. This clone was seen only once. The antigen is not known. CDR1 and CDR2 from the germline V gene are SGDLS and YYNGEE. This CDR3 has 16 amino acids. V lost 0 bases to trimming and J lost 5 bases; unmatched junction nucleotides: 7. The PCR ran on 60 Vbeta and 13 Jbeta primers. Clones were read by immunoSEQ multiplex PCR, and TCRdb kept only the in-frame ones, dropping some. The table lists around 100,000 clones, less than 80% of them singletons. Study-level points and caveats: The study found most TCR sequences rare, yet found some public TCRs in many donors.

The chain combines TRBV9 with TRBJ2-5; 10 nucleotides agree with TRBD2. Sequenced material: PBMCs. The clonotype was recovered from a man aged 25-40 years in good health and CMV-seropositive. CDR3 bases: TGTGCCAGCAGCGTAGAAGCGGGGGGGCCATGGGAGACCCAGTACTTC. Translated: CASSVEAGGPWETQYF.